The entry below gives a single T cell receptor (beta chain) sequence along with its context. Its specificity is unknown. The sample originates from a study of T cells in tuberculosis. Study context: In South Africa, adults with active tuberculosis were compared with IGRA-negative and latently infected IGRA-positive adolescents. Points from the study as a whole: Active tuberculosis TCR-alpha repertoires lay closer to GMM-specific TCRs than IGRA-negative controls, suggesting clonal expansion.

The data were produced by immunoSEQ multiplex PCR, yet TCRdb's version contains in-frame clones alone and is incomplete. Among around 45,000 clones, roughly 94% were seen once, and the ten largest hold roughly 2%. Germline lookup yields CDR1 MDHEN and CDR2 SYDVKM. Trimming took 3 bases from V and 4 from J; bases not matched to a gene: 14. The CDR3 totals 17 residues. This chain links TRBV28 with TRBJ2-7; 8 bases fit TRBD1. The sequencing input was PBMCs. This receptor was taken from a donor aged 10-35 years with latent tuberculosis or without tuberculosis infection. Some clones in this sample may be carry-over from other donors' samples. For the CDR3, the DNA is TGTGCCAGCAGTTTCTCCCGCCCGCAGGGGGCGCGGTACGAGCAGTACTTC. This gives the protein CASSFSRPQGARYEQYF.